This TCR beta chain appears in the sequencing data of a study of T cells in Graves' hyperthyroidism and ophthalmopathy. Study observations and caveats: Stable hyperthyroidism was told apart from ophthalmopathy by a model built on 13 V-J features.

Newly diagnosed patients aged 18 to 65 had hyperthyroidism of under 2 months' duration. The diagnoses drew upon clinical symptoms, serum thyroxine and TRAb, thyroid ultrasound and orbital computed tomography. This clonotype was seen a few times. What it binds is unknown. It was RNA transcripts that yielded the amplified TCR beta CDR3 regions. HTBI primers were the set used in a first-round RT-PCR of the TCR CDR3. TCRdb re-derived calls from the multiplex PCR reads in MiXCR, one entry per CDR3 protein. The sample lists some 440,000 distinct CDR3 sequences; 15% to 18% were seen once. This CDR3 has 14 amino acids. The V end lost 4 bases, the J end lost 2 bases, and 9 bases lay between the germline ends. Looked up from germline, CDR1 is MNHEY and CDR2 is SVGEGT.

Specimen: blood. The chain links TRBV6-2 or TRBV6-3 to TRBJ2-4; D is ambiguous. The receptor comes from a woman aged 18-29 years with Graves' hyperthyroidism. The CDR3: CASSSDGTKNIQYF. The DNA for the CDR3 is TGTGCCAGCAGTTCTGACGGAACCAAAAACATTCAGTACTTC.